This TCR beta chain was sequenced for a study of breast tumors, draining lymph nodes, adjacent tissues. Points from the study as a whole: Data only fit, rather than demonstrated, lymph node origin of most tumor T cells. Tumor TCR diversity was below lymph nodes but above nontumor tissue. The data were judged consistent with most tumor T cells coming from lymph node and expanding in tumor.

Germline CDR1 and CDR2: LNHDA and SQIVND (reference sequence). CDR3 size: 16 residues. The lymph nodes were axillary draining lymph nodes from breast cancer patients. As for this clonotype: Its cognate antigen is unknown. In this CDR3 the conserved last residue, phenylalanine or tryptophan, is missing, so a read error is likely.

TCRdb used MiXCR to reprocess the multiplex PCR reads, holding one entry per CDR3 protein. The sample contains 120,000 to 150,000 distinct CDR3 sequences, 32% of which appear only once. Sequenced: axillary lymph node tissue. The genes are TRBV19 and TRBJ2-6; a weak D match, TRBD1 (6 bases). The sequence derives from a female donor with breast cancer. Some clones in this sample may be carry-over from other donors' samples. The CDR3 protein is CASSVEATGRANVLTS. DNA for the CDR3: TGTGCCAGTAGTGTAGAGGCGACAGGACGGGCCAACGTCCTGACTTCC.